The entry below gives a single T cell receptor beta chain sequence along with its context. This may be a read error, as it is one base from a much larger clone. The CDR3 ends on some other residue instead of the conserved phenylalanine or tryptophan, so this is likely a read error. The data originate from a study of tumor-infiltrating lymphocytes in primary liver carcinoma. Unsorted bulk tissue, about 20-32 mg of it, served as the source for co-extraction of RNA and DNA. A primer matching the constant region was used to make TCR beta cDNA from 500 ng of total RNA. Amplification in three nested multiplex PCR rounds with slightly modified ARM-PCR gave rise to TCR beta libraries. TCRdb processed the multiplex PCR reads anew with MiXCR; each CDR3 protein has one entry. The sample comprises about 110,000 distinct CDR3 sequences, roughly 80% of which are singletons, and approximately 20% rests with the top ten.

This TCR came from a man aged 40-50 years with primary liver carcinoma and hepatitis B virus infection. The material sequenced was liver tumor tissue from sampling region 3. As for subset: tumor region T3, left-lateral pole.

The CDR3 region has the DNA TGCGCCAGCAGCCAAGTCGCCACCACCGGGAAGCTGTTTTTA. Its protein is CASSQVATTGKLFL. V gene TRBV4-1 combines with J gene TRBJ2-2; possible D gene TRBD2, 5 bases. The CDR3 runs to 14 residues. CDR1 is MGHRA, CDR2 YSYEKL, per germline.